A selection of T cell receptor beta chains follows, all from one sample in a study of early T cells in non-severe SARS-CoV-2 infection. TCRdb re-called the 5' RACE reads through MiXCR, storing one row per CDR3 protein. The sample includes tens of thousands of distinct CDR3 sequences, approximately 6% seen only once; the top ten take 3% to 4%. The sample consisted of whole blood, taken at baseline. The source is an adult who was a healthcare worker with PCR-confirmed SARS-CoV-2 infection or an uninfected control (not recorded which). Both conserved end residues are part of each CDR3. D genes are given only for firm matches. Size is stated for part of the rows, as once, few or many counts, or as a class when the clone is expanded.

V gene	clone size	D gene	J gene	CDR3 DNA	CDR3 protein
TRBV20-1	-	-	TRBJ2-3	TGCAGTGCTAGCTTCTCTAGCGCCGCAGATACGCAGTATTTT	CSASFSSAADTQYF
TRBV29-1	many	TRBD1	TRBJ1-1	TGCAGCGTTCCCCGGACAGGGGGCTTGAACACTGAAGCTTTCTTT	CSVPRTGGLNTEAFF
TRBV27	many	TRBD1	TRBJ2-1	TGTGCCAGCAGTTGGGACAGGGGTCATGTAGGTTACAATGAGCAGTTCTTC	CASSWDRGHVGYNEQFF
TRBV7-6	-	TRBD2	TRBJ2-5	TGTGCCAGCAGCTCCCAGGCTAGCGGGAGGACCCAGTACTTC	CASSSQASGRTQYF
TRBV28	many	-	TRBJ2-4	TGTGCCAGCTCCGCAGATGCACAATTGGCCAAAAACATTCAGTACTTC	CASSADAQLAKNIQYF
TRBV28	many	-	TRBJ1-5	TGTGCCAGCAGCGATAGCAATCAGCCCCAGCATTTT	CASSDSNQPQHF
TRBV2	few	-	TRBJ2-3	TGTGCCAGCAGTCGGACCACTAGCACAGATACGCAGTATTTT	CASSRTTSTDTQYF
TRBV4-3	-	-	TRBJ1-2	TGCGCCAGCAGCCAAGGTTATGGAGGGCTCAATGGCTACACCTTC	CASSQGYGGLNGYTF
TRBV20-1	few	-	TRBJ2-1	TGCAGTGCTACCTCCTCCGCGGGCAAATACAATGAGCAGTTCTTC	CSATSSAGKYNEQFF
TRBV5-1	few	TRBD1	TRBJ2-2	TGCGCCAGCAGCCGGACAGGGGACACCGGGGAGCTGTTTTTT	CASSRTGDTGELFF
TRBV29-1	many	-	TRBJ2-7	TGCAGCGTACTACAGGGCCTAGGATACGAGCAGTACTTC	CSVLQGLGYEQYF
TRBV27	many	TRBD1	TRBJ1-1	TGTGCCAGCAGTTTAGCCGGACAGGGGGGTGAAGCTTTCTTT	CASSLAGQGGEAFF
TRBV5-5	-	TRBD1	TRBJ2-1	TGTGCCAGCAGCTGGCGGACAGGGGGTGGTGAGCAGTTCTTC	CASSWRTGGGEQFF
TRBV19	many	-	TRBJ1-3	TGTGCCAGTTCCCTTGGGAGGAACACCATATATTTT	CASSLGRNTIYF
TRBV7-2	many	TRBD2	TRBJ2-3	TGTGCCAGCAGTTTGACTAGCGGGTACACAGATACGCAGTATTTT	CASSLTSGYTDTQYF
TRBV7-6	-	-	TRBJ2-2	TGTGCCAGCAGCTTAGCTCATAGCACCACCGGGGAGCTGTTTTTT	CASSLAHSTTGELFF
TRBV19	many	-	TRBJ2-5	TGTGCCAGTAGTATAGTGACAGCACAAGAGACCCAGTACTTC	CASSIVTAQETQYF
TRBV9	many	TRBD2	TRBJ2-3	TGTGCCAGCAGCCGCACTGCGGGAGACACAGATACGCATTATTTT	CASSRTAGDTDTHYF
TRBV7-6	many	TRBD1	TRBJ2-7	TGTGCCAGCAGCCCCTACCGGGACAGCTACGAGCAGTACTTC	CASSPYRDSYEQYF
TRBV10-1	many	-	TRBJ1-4	TGCGCCAGCAGTGAGTCCGGCATGGGCCGATGGAAACTGTTTTTT	CASSESGMGRWKLFF
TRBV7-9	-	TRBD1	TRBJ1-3	TGTGCCAGCAGCCGACAGGGACACACGGGGGACACCATATATTTT	CASSRQGHTGDTIYF
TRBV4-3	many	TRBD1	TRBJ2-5	TGCGCCAGCAGCCAAGATCCGACAGGGGTAGAGACCCAGTACTTC	CASSQDPTGVETQYF
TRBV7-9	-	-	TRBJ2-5	TGTGCCAGCAGCTTAGGCGGGACACACCCTCAAGAGACCCAGTACTTC	CASSLGGTHPQETQYF
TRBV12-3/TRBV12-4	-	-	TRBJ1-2	TGTGCCAGCAGTCCCGGGGGGAGTGACAGGCCCCATGGCTACACCTTC	CASSPGGSDRPHGYTF
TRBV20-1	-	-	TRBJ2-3	TGCAGTGCTAGAAATCTAGTAGCGGCCACAGATACGCAGTATTTT	CSARNLVAATDTQYF
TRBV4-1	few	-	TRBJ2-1	TGCGCCAGCTCCTCGACAACCGGGACTGCTTACAATGAGCAGTTCTTC	CASSSTTGTAYNEQFF
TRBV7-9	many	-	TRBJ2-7	TGTGCCAGCAGCTTCCTTGGGGACAAAGACGAGCAGTACTTC	CASSFLGDKDEQYF
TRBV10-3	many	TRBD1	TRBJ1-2	TGTGCCATCAGTTCGACAGGGAATGGCTACACCTTC	CAISSTGNGYTF
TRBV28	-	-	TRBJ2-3	TGTGCCAGCAGTTCCCCACTGACCGCAGATACGCAGTATTTT	CASSSPLTADTQYF
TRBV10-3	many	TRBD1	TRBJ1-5	TGTGCCATCAGGGCGCACATAGGACAGGGGGAGGATCAGCCCCAGCATTTT	CAIRAHIGQGEDQPQHF
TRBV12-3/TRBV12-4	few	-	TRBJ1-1	TGTGCCAGCAGTCACCCAGGGTACACTGAAGCTTTCTTT	CASSHPGYTEAFF
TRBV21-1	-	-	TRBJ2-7	TGTGCCAGCAGCAACGTCAGGAAGTCCTACGAGCAGTACTTC	CASSNVRKSYEQYF
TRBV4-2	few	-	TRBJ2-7	TGTGCCAGCAGCCAAAACCCACCGGACGAGCAGTACTTC	CASSQNPPDEQYF
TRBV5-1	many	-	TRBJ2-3	TGCGCCAGCAGCTCCGCCGGGGCAGATACGCAGTATTTT	CASSSAGADTQYF
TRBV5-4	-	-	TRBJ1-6	TGTGCCAGCAGCCCTCGACAGACGAATTCACCCCTCCACTTT	CASSPRQTNSPLHF
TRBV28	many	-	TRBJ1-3	TGTGCCAGCAGTTGGGGGGGAACTGGAAACACCATATATTTT	CASSWGGTGNTIYF
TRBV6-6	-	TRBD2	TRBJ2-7	TGTGCCAGCAAAGGGACTAGCGGGAGGTACAACTCCTACGAGCAGTACTTC	CASKGTSGRYNSYEQYF
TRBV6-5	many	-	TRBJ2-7	TGTGCCAGCAGTTACTCGAGACCGGGCCGTTCCTACGAGCAGTACTTC	CASSYSRPGRSYEQYF
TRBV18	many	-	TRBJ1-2	TGTGCCAGCTCACAAATGCCCGACTACAACTATGGCTACACCTTC	CASSQMPDYNYGYTF
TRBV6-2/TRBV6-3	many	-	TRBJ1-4	TGTGCCAGCAGTACCACCGGGATGAATGAAAAACTGTTTTTT	CASSTTGMNEKLFF